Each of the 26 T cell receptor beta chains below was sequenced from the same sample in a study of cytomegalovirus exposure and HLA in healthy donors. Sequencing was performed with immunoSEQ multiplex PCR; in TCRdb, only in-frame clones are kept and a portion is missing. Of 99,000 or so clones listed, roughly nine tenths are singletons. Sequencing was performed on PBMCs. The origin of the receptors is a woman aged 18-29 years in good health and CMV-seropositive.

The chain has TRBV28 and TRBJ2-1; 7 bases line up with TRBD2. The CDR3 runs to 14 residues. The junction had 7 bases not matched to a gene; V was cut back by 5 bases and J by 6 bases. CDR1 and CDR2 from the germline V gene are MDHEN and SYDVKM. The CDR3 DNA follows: TGTGCCAGCAGTCCGAATGGGGGGGGCAATGAGCAGTTCTTC. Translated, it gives CASSPNGGGNEQFF. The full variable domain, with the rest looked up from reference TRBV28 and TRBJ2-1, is DVKVTQSSRYLVKRTGEKVFLECVQDMDHENMFWYRQDPGLGLRLIYFSYDVKMKEKGDIPEGYSVSREKKERFSLILESASTNQTSMYLCASSPNGGGNEQFFGPGTRLTVL.

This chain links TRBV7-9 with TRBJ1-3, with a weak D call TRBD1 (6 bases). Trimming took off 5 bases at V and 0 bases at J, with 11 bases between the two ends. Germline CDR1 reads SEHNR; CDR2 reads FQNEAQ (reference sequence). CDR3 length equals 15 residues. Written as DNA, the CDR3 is TGTGCCAGCAGCGCGACAGGAGTCTCTGGAAACACCATATATTTT. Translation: CASSATGVSGNTIYF.

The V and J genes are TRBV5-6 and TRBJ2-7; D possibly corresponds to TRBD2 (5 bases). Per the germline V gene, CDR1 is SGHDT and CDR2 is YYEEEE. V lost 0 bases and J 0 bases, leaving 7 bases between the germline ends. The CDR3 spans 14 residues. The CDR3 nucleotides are TGTGCCAGCAGCTTGGTCGGAGGCTCCTACGAGCAGTACTTC. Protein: CASSLVGGSYEQYF.

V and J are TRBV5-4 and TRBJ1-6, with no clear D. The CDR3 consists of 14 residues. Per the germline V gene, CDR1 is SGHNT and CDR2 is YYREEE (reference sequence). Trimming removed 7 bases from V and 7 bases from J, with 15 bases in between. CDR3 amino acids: CASPGEGGNSPLHF. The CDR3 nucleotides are TGTGCCAGCCCCGGAGAGGGAGGAAATTCACCCCTCCACTTT.

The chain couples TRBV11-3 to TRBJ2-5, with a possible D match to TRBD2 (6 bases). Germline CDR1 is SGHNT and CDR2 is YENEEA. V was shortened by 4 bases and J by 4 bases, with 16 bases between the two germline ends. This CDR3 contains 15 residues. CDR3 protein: CASSWRVSNVETQYF. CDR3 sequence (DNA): TGTGCCAGCAGCTGGAGGGTGTCGAATGTAGAGACCCAGTACTTC. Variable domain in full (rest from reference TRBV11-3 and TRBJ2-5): EAGVVQSPRYKIIEKKQPVAFWCNPISGHNTLYWYLQNLGQGPELLIRYENEEAVDDSQLPKDRFSAERLKGVDSTLKIQPAELGDSAVYLCASSWRVSNVETQYFGPGTRLLVL.

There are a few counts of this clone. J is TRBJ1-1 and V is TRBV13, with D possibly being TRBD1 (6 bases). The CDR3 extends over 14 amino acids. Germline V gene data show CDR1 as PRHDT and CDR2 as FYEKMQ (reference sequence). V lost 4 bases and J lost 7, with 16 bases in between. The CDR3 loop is CASSSPNRAIEAFF. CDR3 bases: TGTGCCAGCAGCTCCCCAAACAGGGCGATTGAAGCTTTCTTT. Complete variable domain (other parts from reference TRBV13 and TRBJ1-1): AAGVIQSPRHLIKEKRETATLKCYPIPRHDTVYWYQQGPGQDPQFLISFYEKMQSDKGSIPDRFSAQQFSDYHSELNMSSLELGDSALYFCASSSPNRAIEAFFGQGTRLTVV.

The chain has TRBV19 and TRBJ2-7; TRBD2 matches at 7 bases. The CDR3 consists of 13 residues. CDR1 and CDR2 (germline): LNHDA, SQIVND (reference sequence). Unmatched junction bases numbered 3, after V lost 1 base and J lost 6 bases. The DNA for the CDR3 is TGTGCCAGTAGTATAGGACTAGCAAGCGAGCAGTACTTC. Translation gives CASSIGLASEQYF.

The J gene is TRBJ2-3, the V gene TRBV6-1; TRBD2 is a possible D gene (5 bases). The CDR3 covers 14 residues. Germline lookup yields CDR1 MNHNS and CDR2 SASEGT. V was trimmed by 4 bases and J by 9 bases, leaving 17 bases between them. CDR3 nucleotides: TGTGCCAGCAGTGCGACAACTGGGGAGAAGACGCAGTATTTT. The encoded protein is CASSATTGEKTQYF.

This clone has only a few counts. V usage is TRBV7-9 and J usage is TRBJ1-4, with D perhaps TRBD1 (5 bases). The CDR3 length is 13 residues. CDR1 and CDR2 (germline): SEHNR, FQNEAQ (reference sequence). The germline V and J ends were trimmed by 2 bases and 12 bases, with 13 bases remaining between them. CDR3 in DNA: TGTGCCAGCAGCTTATCCCCCCAAGGGGAACTGTTTTTT. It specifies CASSLSPQGELFF. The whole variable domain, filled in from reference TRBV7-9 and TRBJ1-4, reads DTGVSQNPRHKITKRGQNVTFRCDPISEHNRLYWYRQTLGQGPEFLTYFQNEAQLEKSRLLSDRFSAERPKGSFSTLEIQRTEQGDSAMYLCASSLSPQGELFFGSGTQLSVL.

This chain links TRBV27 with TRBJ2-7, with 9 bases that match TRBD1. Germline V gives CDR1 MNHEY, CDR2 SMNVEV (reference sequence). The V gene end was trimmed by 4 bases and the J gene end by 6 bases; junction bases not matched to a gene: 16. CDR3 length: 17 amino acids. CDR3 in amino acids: CASSSGTGIRPWLEQYF. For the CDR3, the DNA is TGTGCCAGCAGTTCCGGGACAGGGATAAGGCCTTGGCTCGAGCAGTACTTC.

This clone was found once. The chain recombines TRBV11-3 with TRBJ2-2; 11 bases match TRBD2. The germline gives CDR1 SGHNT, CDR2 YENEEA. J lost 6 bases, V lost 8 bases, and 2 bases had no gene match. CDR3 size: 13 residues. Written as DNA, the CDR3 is TGTGCCAGCTCGGGACTAGCGGCCGGGGAGCTGTTTTTT. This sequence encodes CASSGLAAGELFF. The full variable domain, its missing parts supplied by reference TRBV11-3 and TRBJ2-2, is EAGVVQSPRYKIIEKKQPVAFWCNPISGHNTLYWYLQNLGQGPELLIRYENEEAVDDSQLPKDRFSAERLKGVDSTLKIQPAELGDSAVYLCASSGLAAGELFFGEGSRLTVL.

The CDR3 region has the DNA TGTGCCAGCAGCCAAATACAGAATTCACCCCTCCACTTT. Translation gives CASSQIQNSPLHF. The genes are TRBV11-2 and TRBJ1-6; D remains unclear. The germline V gene encodes CDR1 SGHAT and CDR2 FQNNGV. The V gene lost 5 bases and the J gene lost 7 bases, with 9 bases spanning the gap. The CDR3 has 13 residues.

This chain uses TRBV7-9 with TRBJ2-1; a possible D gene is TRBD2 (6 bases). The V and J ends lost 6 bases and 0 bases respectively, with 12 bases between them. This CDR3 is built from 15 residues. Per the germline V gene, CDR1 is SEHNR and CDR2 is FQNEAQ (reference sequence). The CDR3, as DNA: TGTGCCAGCAGTCCTCGGGAGAACTCCTACAATGAGCAGTTCTTC. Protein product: CASSPRENSYNEQFF. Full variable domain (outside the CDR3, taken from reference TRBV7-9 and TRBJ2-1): DTGVSQNPRHKITKRGQNVTFRCDPISEHNRLYWYRQTLGQGPEFLTYFQNEAQLEKSRLLSDRFSAERPKGSFSTLEIQRTEQGDSAMYLCASSPRENSYNEQFFGPGTRLTVL.

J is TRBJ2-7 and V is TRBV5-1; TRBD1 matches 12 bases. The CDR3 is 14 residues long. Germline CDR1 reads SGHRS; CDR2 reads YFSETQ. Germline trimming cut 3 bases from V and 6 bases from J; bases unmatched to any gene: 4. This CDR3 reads CASSWGQGAGEQYF. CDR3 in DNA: TGCGCCAGCAGCTGGGGACAGGGGGCGGGCGAGCAGTACTTC.

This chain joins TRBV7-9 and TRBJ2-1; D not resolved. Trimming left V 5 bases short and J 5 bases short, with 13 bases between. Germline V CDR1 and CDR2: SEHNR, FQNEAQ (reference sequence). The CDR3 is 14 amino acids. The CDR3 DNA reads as TGTGCCAGCAGCGGCGCCGCGGAAGACAATGAGCAGTTCTTC. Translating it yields CASSGAAEDNEQFF.

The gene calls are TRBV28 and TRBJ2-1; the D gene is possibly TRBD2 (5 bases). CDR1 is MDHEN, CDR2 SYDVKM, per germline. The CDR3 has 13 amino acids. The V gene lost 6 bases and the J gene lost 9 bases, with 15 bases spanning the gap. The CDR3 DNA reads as TGTGCCAGCAGGAGGGAGACGTTCGGTGAGCAGTTCTTC. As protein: CASRRETFGEQFF.

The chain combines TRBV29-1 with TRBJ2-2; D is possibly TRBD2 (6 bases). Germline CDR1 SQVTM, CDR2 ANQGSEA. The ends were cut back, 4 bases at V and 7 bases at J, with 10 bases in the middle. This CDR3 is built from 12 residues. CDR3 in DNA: TGCAGCGTTGGACTAGGTGGCGGGGAGCTGTTTTTT. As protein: CSVGLGGGELFF.

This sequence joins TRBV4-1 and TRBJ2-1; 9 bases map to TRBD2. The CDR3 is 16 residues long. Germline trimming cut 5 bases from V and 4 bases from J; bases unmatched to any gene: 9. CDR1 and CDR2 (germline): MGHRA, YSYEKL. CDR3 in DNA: TGCGCCAGCAGCGTCAAAGCGGGGGGAATATACAATGAGCAGTTCTTC. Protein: CASSVKAGGIYNEQFF.

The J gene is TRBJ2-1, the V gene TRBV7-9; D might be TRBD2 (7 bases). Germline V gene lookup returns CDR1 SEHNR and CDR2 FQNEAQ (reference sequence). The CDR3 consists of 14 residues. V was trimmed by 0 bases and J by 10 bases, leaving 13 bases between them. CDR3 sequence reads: CASSLAGGQAEQFF. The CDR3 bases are TGTGCCAGCAGCTTAGCGGGGGGGCAAGCCGAGCAGTTCTTC.

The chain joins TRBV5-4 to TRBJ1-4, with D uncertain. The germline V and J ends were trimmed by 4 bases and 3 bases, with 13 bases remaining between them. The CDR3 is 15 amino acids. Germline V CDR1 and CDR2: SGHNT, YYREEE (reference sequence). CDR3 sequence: CASSIWSRSNEKLFF. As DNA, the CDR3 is TGTGCCAGCAGCATCTGGTCTCGGTCTAATGAAAAACTGTTTTTT.

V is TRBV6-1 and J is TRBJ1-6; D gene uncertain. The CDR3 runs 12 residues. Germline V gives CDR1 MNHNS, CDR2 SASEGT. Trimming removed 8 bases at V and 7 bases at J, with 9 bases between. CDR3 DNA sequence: TGTGCCAGCGAGGAGCGGAATTCACCCCTCCACTTT. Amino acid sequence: CASEERNSPLHF.

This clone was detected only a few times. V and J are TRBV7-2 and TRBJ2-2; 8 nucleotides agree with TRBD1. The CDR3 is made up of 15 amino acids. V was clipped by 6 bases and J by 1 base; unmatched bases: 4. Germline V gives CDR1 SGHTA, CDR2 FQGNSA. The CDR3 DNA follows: TGTGCCAGCAGGGTTGGACAGGGGAACACCGGGGAGCTGTTTTTT. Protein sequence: CASRVGQGNTGELFF.

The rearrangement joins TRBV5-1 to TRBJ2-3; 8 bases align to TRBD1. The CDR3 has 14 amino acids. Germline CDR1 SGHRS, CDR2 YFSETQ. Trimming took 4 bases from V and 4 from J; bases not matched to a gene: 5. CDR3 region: CASSHQGAPDTQYF. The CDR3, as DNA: TGCGCCAGCAGCCATCAGGGGGCTCCAGATACGCAGTATTTT. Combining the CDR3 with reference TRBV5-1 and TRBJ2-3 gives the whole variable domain KAGVTQTPRYLIKTRGQQVTLSCSPISGHRSVSWYQQTPGQGLQFLFEYFSETQRNKGNFPGRFSGRQFSNSRSEMNVSTLELGDSALYLCASSHQGAPDTQYFGPGTRLTVL.

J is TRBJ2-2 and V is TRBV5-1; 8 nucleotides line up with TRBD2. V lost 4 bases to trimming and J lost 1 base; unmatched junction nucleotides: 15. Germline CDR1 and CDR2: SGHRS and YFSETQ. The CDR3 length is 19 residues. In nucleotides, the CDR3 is TGCGCCAGCAGCCCCTTCGAGGGAGCGGGGGCACTGAACACCGGGGAGCTGTTTTTT. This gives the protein CASSPFEGAGALNTGELFF.

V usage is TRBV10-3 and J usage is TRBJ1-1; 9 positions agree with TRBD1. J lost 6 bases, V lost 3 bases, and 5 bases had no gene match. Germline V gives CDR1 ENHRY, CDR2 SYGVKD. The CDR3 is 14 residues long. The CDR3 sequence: CAISEPGQGSEAFF. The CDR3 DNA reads TGTGCCATCAGTGAACCGGGACAGGGCTCTGAAGCTTTCTTT.

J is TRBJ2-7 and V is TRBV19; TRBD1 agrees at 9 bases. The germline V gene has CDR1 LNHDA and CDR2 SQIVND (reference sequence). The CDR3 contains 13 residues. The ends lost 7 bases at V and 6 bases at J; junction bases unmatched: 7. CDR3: CASTGTGSPEQYF. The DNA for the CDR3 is TGTGCCAGTACCGGGACAGGGTCCCCCGAGCAGTACTTC.